One and the same sample provided the 28 T cell receptor beta chains below, sequenced in a study of tumor and adjacent non-tumor tissue in lung cancer. The template was RNA from unsorted bulk tissue. Three rounds of nested PCR, following a modified ARM-PCR protocol, produced the TCRbeta library. TCRdb re-called the multiplex PCR reads with MiXCR, one entry per CDR3 protein. The sample lists approximately 110,000 distinct CDR3 sequences, more than 70% occurring once. What was sequenced was lung tumor tissue. The receptor set was obtained from a woman aged 55-75 years with non-small cell lung cancer.

On this clonotype itself: Compared with germline, one end of the junction differs, possibly owing to a read error. This chain joins TRBV11-2 and TRBJ1-4; 7 bases agree with TRBD1. The CDR3 has 15 residues. Germline assignment: CDR1 SGHAT and CDR2 FQNNGV. In DNA form, the CDR3 reads TGTGTCAGCAGCTGGGACAGTGTAACTAATGAAAAACTGTTTTTT. This sequence encodes CVSSWDSVTNEKLFF.

On this clonotype: The junction departs from germline at one end; a sequencing error may be responsible. The chain is built from TRBV20-1 and TRBJ2-2; D is possibly TRBD1 (7 bases). The germline gives CDR1 DFQATT, CDR2 SNEGSKA (reference sequence). The CDR3 spans 17 residues. CDR3 sequence (DNA): TGTAGTGCTAGAGGGACTCCCGGGACAGCCAACACCGGGAAGCTGTTTTTT. Its protein product is CSARGTPGTANTGKLFF.

The gene calls are TRBV4-3 and TRBJ1-1; D uncertain. The CDR3 is 15 residues long. Trimming left V 1 base short and J 7 bases short, with 16 bases between. CDR1 LGHNA and CDR2 YSLEER come from the germline V gene. CDR3 coding DNA: TGCGCCAGCAGCCAAGCAGACGCTGGCGACATTGAAGCTTTCTTT. Encoded protein: CASSQADAGDIEAFF.

The chain couples TRBV20-1 to TRBJ2-1, with D uncertain. This CDR3 comprises 18 residues. Between the trimmed V and J ends, which lost 1 base and 0 bases, there was a span of 19 bases. Germline loops: CDR1 DFQATT, CDR2 SNEGSKA (reference sequence). The CDR3: CSARAVYPPLNSYNEQFF. The CDR3 DNA reads TGCAGTGCTAGAGCAGTGTATCCACCCCTTAACTCCTACAATGAGCAGTTCTTC.

As regards this clonotype: Relative to the germline gene, one junction end is altered; a read error may explain this. The chain couples TRBV11-2 to TRBJ2-5; D gene uncertain. The CDR3 is made up of 14 amino acids. Per germline, CDR1 SGHAT and CDR2 FQNNGV. The CDR3 here is CASRLGGRVEAQYF. CDR3 DNA: TGTGCCAGCAGGTTAGGTGGCAGAGTAGAGGCCCAGTACTTC.

This clonotype has just a few counts. V usage is TRBV28 and J usage is TRBJ2-7; 10 bases are shared with TRBD2. After removal of 0 bases from V and 3 bases from J, the junction contained 5 bases not matched to a gene. Germline CDR1 and CDR2: MDHEN and SYDVKM. The CDR3 extends over 16 amino acids. The chain's CDR3 is CASSLWRLAGDYEQYF. CDR3 nucleotides: TGTGCCAGCAGTTTATGGCGGCTAGCGGGAGACTACGAGCAGTACTTC.

The rearrangement uses TRBV5-1 and TRBJ1-4, with TRBD1 as a possible D gene (6 bases). V dropped 1 base and J dropped 7 bases, with 20 bases sitting between them. Germline-derived CDR1 and CDR2 are SGHRS and YFSETQ. The CDR3 contains 17 residues. The CDR3 DNA follows: TGCGCCAGCAGCTTGACCGGGCAACAAGACAGGAGTGAAAAACTGTTTTTT. This sequence encodes CASSLTGQQDRSEKLFF.

This clonotype was counted only a few times. A much larger clone differs by one base, so this may be a read error. This chain uses TRBV11-2 with TRBJ1-5; 8 positions match TRBD1. The CDR3 sequence is 16 residues long. The V gene end was trimmed by 5 bases and the J gene end by 3 bases; junction bases not matched to a gene: 9. Germline V gene data show CDR1 as SGHAT and CDR2 as FQNNGV. CDR3 bases: TGTGCCAGCAGCAAAGGGACAGGCTCGGACAATCAGCCCCAGCATTTT. Amino acid sequence: CASSKGTGSDNQPQHF.

This clonotype was observed once. This is likely a read error, given that the CDR3 carries no conserved phenylalanine or tryptophan at its end. The J gene is TRBJ2-1, the V gene TRBV28; 12 bases match TRBD1. CDR3 length equals 14 residues. Germline V gives CDR1 MDHEN, CDR2 SYDVKM. Here the CDR3 reads CVSGKGTGGDEQFV. CDR3 bases: TGTGTCAGCGGCAAGGGGACAGGGGGCGATGAGCAGTTCGTC.

For this clonotype: A much larger clone lies one base from this, so it may be a read error. The V gene is TRBV20-1, the J gene TRBJ2-7, with 8 bases matching TRBD2. Trimming removed 3 bases from V and 7 bases from J; junction bases left unmatched: 14. Germline CDR1 is DFQATT and CDR2 is SNEGSKA (reference sequence). The CDR3 totals 15 residues. The CDR3 sequence is CSASFCSGDSLEQYF. CDR3 DNA: TGCAGTGCTAGTTTTTGTAGCGGGGACTCCTTAGAGCAGTACTTC.

In the case of this clonotype: Relative to the germline gene, one junction end is altered; a read error may explain this. This chain connects TRBV4-1 to TRBJ1-5; D gene uncertain. This CDR3 has 15 amino acids. Per the germline V gene, CDR1 is MGHRA and CDR2 is YSYEKL. CDR3 in amino acids: CASSQDRVGNEPQRF. DNA of the CDR3: TGCGCCAGTAGCCAAGATCGGGTAGGGAATGAGCCCCAGCGTTTT.

V and J are TRBV28 and TRBJ1-1; D is undetermined. Looked up from germline, CDR1 is MDHEN and CDR2 is SYDVKM. V lost 3 bases and J 4 bases, leaving 9 bases between the germline ends. The CDR3 length is 13 residues. CDR3 bases: TGTGCCAGCAGTTTGCAGCCGGGCACTGAAGCTTTCTTT. It encodes CASSLQPGTEAFF.

This clonotype has only a few counts. The V and J genes are TRBV11-2 and TRBJ1-5; 8 positions match TRBD1. Looked up from germline, CDR1 is SGHAT and CDR2 is FQNNGV. Germline trimming cut 4 bases from V and 0 bases from J; bases unmatched to any gene: 5. This CDR3 is 16 amino acids long. The chain's CDR3 is CASSYGGQDSNQPQHF. CDR3 coding DNA: TGTGCCAGCAGCTATGGGGGACAGGATAGCAATCAGCCCCAGCATTTT. Complete variable domain (other parts from reference TRBV11-2 and TRBJ1-5): EAGVAQSPRYKIIEKRQSVAFWCNPISGHATLYWYQQILGQGPKLLIQFQNNGVVDDSQLPKDRFSAERLKGVDSTLKIQPAKLEDSAVYLCASSYGGQDSNQPQHFGDGTRLSIL.

As concerns this clonotype: One end of the junction does not line up with germline, which may come from a read error. Here the CDR3 DNA reads TGCGCCAGCAGCCAAGGGACTAGAGGGGCAGATAAGCAGTATTTC. Translating gives CASSQGTRGADKQYF. The chain recombines TRBV4-3 with TRBJ2-3, with 7 bases matching TRBD2. Germline CDR1 is LGHNA and CDR2 is YSLEER. CDR3 size: 15 residues.

This clonotype was recorded at least ten times. The CDR3 nucleotides read TGTGCCTGGAACGATGGGGGGAACACTGAAGCTTTCTTT. It translates to CAWNDGGNTEAFF. The chain links TRBV30 to TRBJ1-1; weak D call: TRBD1 (5 bases). This CDR3 spans 13 amino acids. Germline V lookup: CDR1 GTSNPN, CDR2 SVGIG (reference sequence). V shed 4 bases and J shed 1 base, with 10 bases lying between them.

In the case of this clonotype: A much larger clone differs from this one at a single base, so this may be a read error. This chain connects TRBV4-3 to TRBJ2-1; TRBD2 might be the D (6 bases). Trimming pared 5 bases from V and 10 bases from J, leaving 24 bases between. Germline lookup yields CDR1 LGHNA and CDR2 YSLEER. CDR3 length: 16 amino acids. This chain's CDR3 is CASSSTGTGGAREQFF. CDR3 in DNA: TGCGCCAGCAGCTCAACCGGGACTGGCGGGGCCAGGGAGCAGTTCTTC.

This clonotype occurred a few times. Being one base from a much bigger clone, this may be a read error. The chain has TRBV6-2 or TRBV6-3 and TRBJ2-7, with D perhaps matching TRBD1 or TRBD2 (5 bases each). This CDR3 is 13 amino acids long. The V gene's germline CDR1 is MNHEY and CDR2 SVGEGT. V was trimmed by 6 bases and J by 1 base, leaving 10 bases between them. CDR3 region: CASRPGRSYEQYF. In DNA form, the CDR3 reads TGTGCCAGCAGACCGGGACGGTCCTACGAGCAGTACTTC.

Points on this clonotype: A read error may account for a junction end that differs from germline. CDR3 in amino acids: CPSSLEWGNTGELFF. The DNA for the CDR3 is TGTCCCAGCAGCTTAGAGTGGGGGAACACGGGGGAGCTGTTTTTT. V gene TRBV11-2 combines with J gene TRBJ2-2; D may be TRBD1 or TRBD2 (5 bases each). Germline CDR1 and CDR2: SGHAT and FQNNGV. The CDR3 spans 15 residues.

The chain combines TRBV11-2 with TRBJ2-3; a weak D match, TRBD2 (7 bases). The ends were cut back, 2 bases at V and 14 bases at J, with 23 bases in the middle. This CDR3 spans 15 amino acids. The germline V gene has CDR1 SGHAT and CDR2 FQNNGV. CDR3 nucleotides: TGTGCCAGCAGCTTAAGGAACGGGAGGACAGATACACGGTATTTT. This sequence encodes CASSLRNGRTDTRYF.

As concerns this clonotype: Possible read error: a much larger clone is one base away. The V and J genes are TRBV12-3 or TRBV12-4 and TRBJ2-3; 11 nucleotides line up with TRBD2. The CDR3 extends over 16 amino acids. This chain's CDR3 is CTSSVSGGAEIDTQYF. CDR3 in DNA: TGTACCAGCAGCGTTAGCGGGGGGGCCGAGATAGATACGCAGTATTTT.

This chain connects TRBV4-3 to TRBJ1-2; D might be TRBD1 (5 bases). V gave up 10 bases and J gave up 8 bases, with 20 bases separating them. The CDR3 has 13 amino acids. Germline values: CDR1 LGHNA, CDR2 YSLEER. The DNA for the CDR3 is TGCGCCACTAGCCAAGAGGCGACAGCCGGCTACACCTTC. Its protein product is CATSQEATAGYTF.

A note on this clonotype: A read error may account for a junction end that differs from germline. This chain joins TRBV11-3 and TRBJ1-1; a weak D match, TRBD1 (6 bases). Germline V gives CDR1 SGHNT, CDR2 YENEEA. The CDR3 runs to 14 residues. The CDR3 nucleotides are TGTGGCAGCAGCTGGGAGACAGGAAACACTGAAGCTTTCTTT. Encoded protein: CGSSWETGNTEAFF.

Comment on this clonotype: Germline and junction disagree at one end, which may indicate a read error. V is TRBV5-4 and J is TRBJ2-2; D unclear. Germline V CDR1 and CDR2: SGHNT, YYREEE (reference sequence). The CDR3 contains 13 residues. CDR3 bases: TGTGTCAGCAGCCCCGACTTTACCGGGGAGCTGTTTTTT. It codes for CVSSPDFTGELFF.

In this sample, this clonotype turned up many times. The chain has TRBV20-1 and TRBJ2-5; tentative D call: TRBD1 (6 bases). Trimming took 6 bases from V and 2 from J, leaving 13 bases between them. The CDR3 extends over 13 amino acids. CDR1 DFQATT and CDR2 SNEGSKA come from the germline V gene (reference sequence). CDR3 loop: CSAFRGGQETQYF. The CDR3 bases are TGCAGTGCGTTCAGGGGTGGGCAAGAGACCCAGTACTTC.

This clonotype was recorded only once. The V call is TRBV10-3, the J call TRBJ1-5; D is uncertain. The germline V and J ends were trimmed by 4 bases and 1 base, with 11 bases remaining between them. CDR3 size: 15 residues. CDR1 ENHRY and CDR2 SYGVKD come from the germline V gene. This chain's CDR3 is CAISAGVNSNQPQHF. CDR3 sequence (DNA): TGTGCCATCAGTGCTGGGGTAAACAGCAATCAGCCCCAGCATTTT.

At least ten counts were recorded for this clonotype. This sequence joins TRBV6-5 and TRBJ2-3, with D hard to call. CDR3 length: 14 residues. CDR1 is MNHEY and CDR2 is SVGAGI in the germline V gene. V lost 5 bases and J lost 0, with 9 bases in between. CDR3 sequence reads: CASSPQTSTDTQYF. The CDR3 DNA reads TGTGCCAGCAGTCCCCAGACTAGCACAGATACGCAGTATTTT.

The chain employs TRBV28 and TRBJ1-4, with 7 bases lining up with TRBD1. Looked up from germline, CDR1 is MDHEN and CDR2 is SYDVKM. V trimming: 10 bases; J trimming: 8 bases; junction bases outside the gene matches: 16. The CDR3 is made up of 15 amino acids. CDR3 residues: CATIGAGEGAEKLFF. DNA of the CDR3: TGTGCCACCATAGGGGCGGGAGAGGGGGCAGAAAAACTGTTTTTT.

This clonotype has at least ten counts. The chain couples TRBV5-4 to TRBJ2-3, with D uncertain. The germline V gene has CDR1 SGHNT and CDR2 YYREEE (reference sequence). The V gene lost 2 bases and the J gene lost 2 bases, with 9 bases spanning the gap. The CDR3 has 14 amino acids. The chain's CDR3 is CASSLKSLTDTQYF. The CDR3 DNA sequence: TGTGCCAGCAGCTTAAAATCGCTCACAGATACGCAGTATTTT. The full variable domain, completed using reference TRBV5-4 and TRBJ2-3, is ETGVTQSPTHLIKTRGQQVTLRCSSQSGHNTVSWYQQALGQGPQFIFQYYREEENGRGNFPPRFSGLQFPNYSSELNVNALELDDSALYLCASSLKSLTDTQYFGPGTRLTVL.